The T cell receptor (beta chain) described here comes from a study of post-analysis software for immune sequencing data. Libraries were made from TCR beta cDNA, and they carried unique molecular identifiers. TCRdb fed the PCR reads into MiXCR, producing one record per CDR3 protein. The sample holds roughly 800,000 distinct CDR3 sequences, about 53% seen once. V lost 2 bases and J lost 5, with 10 bases in between. Germline CDR1 reads MGHRA; CDR2 reads YSYEKL. The CDR3 is made up of 13 amino acids. As concerns this clonotype: Antigen: not known.

Study observations and caveats: Comparison of patients with controls showed about 5 TRBV segments more frequent in patients, TRBV5-6, TRBV5-1 and TRBV20-1 among them.

This sequence joins TRBV4-1 and TRBJ2-7; TRBD1 or TRBD2 may be the D gene (5 bases each). Material for sequencing was blood. The TCR sequence derives from a girl aged 10 to 17 with multiple sclerosis. The DNA for the CDR3 is TGCGCCAGCAGCCAAATCCAGGGAGACGAGCAGTACTTC. This codes for CASSQIQGDEQYF.